This TCR beta chain is from a study of chemoradiotherapy in HPV16-positive cancers. This clone was observed a handful of times. Its antigen is not identified. General observations from the study: Functional assays defining HPV-specific T cells used only a couple of HPV16-positive patients. HPV-responsive T-cell expansion during chemoradiotherapy was linked to improved recurrence-free survival in HPV16-positive patients.

Repertoires were sampled repeatedly during chemoradiotherapy. Produced via immunoSEQ multiplex PCR; TCRdb's table is partial and in-frame only. Of approximately 8,500 clones detected, around 70% appear once; the ten largest clones hold 31%. The sequence came from a human donor with HPV-associated anogenital cancer. The sample was collected from a patient who underwent chemoradiotherapy.

CDR3 sequence (DNA): TGTGCCAGCACAGTGGACAGGGTCAATCAGCCCCAGCATTTT. It encodes CASTVDRVNQPQHF. The V gene is TRBV2, the J gene TRBJ1-5; the match to TRBD1 covers 8 bases. The V and J ends lost 7 bases and 3 bases, in that order; junction bases with no gene match: 5. The length of the CDR3 is 14 residues. Germline lookup yields CDR1 SNHLY and CDR2 FYNNEI.